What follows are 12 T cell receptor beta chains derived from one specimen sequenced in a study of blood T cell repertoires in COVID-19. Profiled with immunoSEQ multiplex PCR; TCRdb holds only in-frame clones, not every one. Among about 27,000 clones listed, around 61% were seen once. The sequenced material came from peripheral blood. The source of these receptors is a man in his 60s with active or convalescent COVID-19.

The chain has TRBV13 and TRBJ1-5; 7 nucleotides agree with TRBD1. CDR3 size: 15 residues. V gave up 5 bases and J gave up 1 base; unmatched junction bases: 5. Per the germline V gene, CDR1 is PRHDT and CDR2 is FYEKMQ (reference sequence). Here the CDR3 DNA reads TGTGCCAGCAGCGTACGCAGGGGGAGCAATCAGCCCCAGCATTTT. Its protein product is CASSVRRGSNQPQHF.

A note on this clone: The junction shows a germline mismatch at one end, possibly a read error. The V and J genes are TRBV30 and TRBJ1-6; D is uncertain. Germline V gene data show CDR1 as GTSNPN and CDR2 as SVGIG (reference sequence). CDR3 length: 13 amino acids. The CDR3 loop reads CAWTLRLDSPPHF. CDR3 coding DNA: TGTGCCTGGACCCTGCGGCTGGATTCACCCCCCCACTTT.

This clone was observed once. The CDR3, as DNA: TGCGCCAGCATAGGGGGGGGCGGTGGCGGCCCCTCTGGCTACACCTTC. This translates into CASIGGGGGGPSGYTF. The rearrangement joins TRBV5-1 to TRBJ1-2, with D tentatively TRBD1 (6 bases). Germline CDR1 and CDR2: SGHRS and YFSETQ. The CDR3 is 16 amino acids. V lost 6 bases and J 7 bases, leaving 25 bases between the germline ends. Drawing the rest from reference TRBV5-1 and TRBJ1-2, the complete variable domain is KAGVTQTPRYLIKTRGQQVTLSCSPISGHRSVSWYQQTPGQGLQFLFEYFSETQRNKGNFPGRFSGRQFSNSRSEMNVSTLELGDSALYLCASIGGGGGGPSGYTFGSGTRLTVV.

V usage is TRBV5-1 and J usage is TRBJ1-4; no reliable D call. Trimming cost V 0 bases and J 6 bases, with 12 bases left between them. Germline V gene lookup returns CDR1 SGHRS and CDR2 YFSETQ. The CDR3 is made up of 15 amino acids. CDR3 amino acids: CASSLGITVDEKLFF. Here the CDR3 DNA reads TGCGCCAGCAGCTTGGGGATAACAGTAGATGAAAAACTGTTTTTT.

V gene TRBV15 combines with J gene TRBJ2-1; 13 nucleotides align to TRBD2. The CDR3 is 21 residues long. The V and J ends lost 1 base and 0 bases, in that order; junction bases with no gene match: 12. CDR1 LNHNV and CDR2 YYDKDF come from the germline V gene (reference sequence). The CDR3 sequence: CATSRGGTSGGAISSYNEQFF. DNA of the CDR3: TGTGCCACCAGCAGAGGTGGAACTAGCGGGGGGGCCATCAGCTCCTACAATGAGCAGTTCTTC.

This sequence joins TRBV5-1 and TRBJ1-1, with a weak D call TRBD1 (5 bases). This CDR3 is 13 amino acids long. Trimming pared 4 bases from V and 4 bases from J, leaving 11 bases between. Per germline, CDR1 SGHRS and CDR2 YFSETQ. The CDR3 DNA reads TGCGCCAGCAGCCAGGACAAGGTCACTGAAGCTTTCTTT. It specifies CASSQDKVTEAFF. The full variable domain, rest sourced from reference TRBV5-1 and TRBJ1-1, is KAGVTQTPRYLIKTRGQQVTLSCSPISGHRSVSWYQQTPGQGLQFLFEYFSETQRNKGNFPGRFSGRQFSNSRSEMNVSTLELGDSALYLCASSQDKVTEAFFGQGTRLTVV.

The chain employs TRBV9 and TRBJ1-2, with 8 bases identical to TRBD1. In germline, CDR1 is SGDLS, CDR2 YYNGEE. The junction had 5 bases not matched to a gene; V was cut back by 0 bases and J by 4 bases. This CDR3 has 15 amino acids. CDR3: CASSVGQGKIYGYTF. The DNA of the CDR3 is TGTGCCAGCAGCGTAGGACAGGGGAAGATCTATGGCTACACCTTC.

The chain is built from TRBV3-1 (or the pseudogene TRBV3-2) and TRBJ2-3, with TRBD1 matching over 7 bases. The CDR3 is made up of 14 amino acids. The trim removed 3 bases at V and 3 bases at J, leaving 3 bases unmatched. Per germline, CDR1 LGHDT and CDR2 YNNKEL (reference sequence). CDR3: CASSQGQFTDTQYF. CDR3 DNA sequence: TGTGCCAGCAGCCAGGGACAGTTTACAGATACGCAGTATTTT.

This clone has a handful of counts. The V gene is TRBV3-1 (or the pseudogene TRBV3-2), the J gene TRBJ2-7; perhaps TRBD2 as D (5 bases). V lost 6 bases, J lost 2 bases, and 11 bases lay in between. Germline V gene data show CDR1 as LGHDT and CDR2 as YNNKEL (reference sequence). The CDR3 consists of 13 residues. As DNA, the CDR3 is TGTGCCAGCAGTCGGACGGGGACCTACGAGCAGTACTTC. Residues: CASSRTGTYEQYF.

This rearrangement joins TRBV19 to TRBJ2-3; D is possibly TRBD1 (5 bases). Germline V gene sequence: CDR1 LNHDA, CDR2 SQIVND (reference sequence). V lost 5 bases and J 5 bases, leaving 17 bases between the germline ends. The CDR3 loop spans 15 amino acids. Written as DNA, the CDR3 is TGTGCCAGTAGTGTATGGGGCGCTGGAGAAGATACGCAGTATTTT. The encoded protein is CASSVWGAGEDTQYF.

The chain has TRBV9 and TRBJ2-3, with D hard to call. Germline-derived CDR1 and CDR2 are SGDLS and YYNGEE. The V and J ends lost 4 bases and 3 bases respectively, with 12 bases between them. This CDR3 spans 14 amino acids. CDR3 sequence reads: CASSTEHPTDTQYF. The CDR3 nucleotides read TGTGCCAGCAGCACAGAGCATCCGACAGATACGCAGTATTTT.

The CDR3 bases are TGCGCCAGTCTACCAAGTCCAGGGGGCAAAGGGAACACCGGGGAGCTGTTTTTT. Its protein is CASLPSPGGKGNTGELFF. The chain combines TRBV23-1 with TRBJ2-2; 8 positions agree with TRBD1. TRBV23-1 falls under the ORF class, with uncertain function. V shed 9 bases, J shed 1 base, and the junction held 16 bases outside the gene matches. CDR3 size: 18 residues.